This entry lists 19 T cell receptor beta chains sequenced from one sample in a study of T cells in localized non-small cell lung cancer. Libraries were prepared by immunoSEQ multiplex PCR; TCRdb keeps only in-frame clonotypes and omits some of them. There are approximately 10,000 clones in the sample; more than 85% occur only once, and roughly an eighth lies in the top ten. The sample here was peripheral blood, taken before any cancer treatment. These TCRs come from a male donor aged 60 or over with stage III lung adenocarcinoma.

This clone was seen a single time. This chain joins TRBV15 and TRBJ2-7, with TRBD2 matching 13 bases. The CDR3 covers 17 residues. Germline CDR1 is LNHNV and CDR2 is YYDKDF (reference sequence). The ends lost 0 bases at V and 2 bases at J; junction bases unmatched: 4. The CDR3 nucleotides read TGTGCCACCAGCAGAGATGCGGGACTAGCGGGAACCTACGAGCAGTACTTC. This sequence encodes CATSRDAGLAGTYEQYF.

The chain employs TRBV19 and TRBJ1-1, with no clear D. The germline V gene has CDR1 LNHDA and CDR2 SQIVND (reference sequence). The CDR3 consists of 12 residues. The germline V and J ends were trimmed by 7 bases and 5 bases, with 11 bases remaining between them. DNA for the CDR3: TGTGCCAGTAAAGATGCGAGGACTGAAGCTTTCTTT. Residues: CASKDARTEAFF.

The table lists this clone with a count of one. This sequence joins TRBV2 and TRBJ1-5; D gene unclear. Germline loops: CDR1 SNHLY, CDR2 FYNNEI. The CDR3 totals 13 residues. Trimming left V 6 bases short and J 4 bases short, with 10 bases between. The CDR3 loop reads CASSRQWNQPQHF. The DNA of the CDR3 is TGTGCCAGCAGCCGACAATGGAATCAGCCCCAGCATTTT.

The chain has TRBV7-9 and TRBJ1-2; 8 nucleotides agree with TRBD1. The CDR3 loop spans 14 amino acids. Germline CDR1 reads SEHNR; CDR2 reads FQNEAQ (reference sequence). The V and J ends lost 5 bases and 5 bases, in that order; junction bases with no gene match: 7. The CDR3 nucleotides are TGTGCCAGCAGCCAGACAGGGGATCGATATGGCTACACCTTC. Translating it yields CASSQTGDRYGYTF.

The chain employs TRBV12-5 and TRBJ2-2; D not certain. Looked up from germline, CDR1 is LGHNT and CDR2 is FRNRAP. This CDR3 is built from 16 residues. The V and J ends lost 0 bases and 5 bases respectively, with 13 bases between them. This chain's CDR3 is CASGLVRGVTTGELFF. CDR3 bases: TGTGCTAGTGGTTTGGTACGCGGTGTTACGACCGGGGAGCTGTTTTTT.

The V call is TRBV9, the J call TRBJ2-2, with D unresolved. Per germline, CDR1 SGDLS and CDR2 YYNGEE. There are 15 residues in the CDR3. V lost 0 bases, J lost 1 base, and 7 bases lay in between. The DNA for the CDR3 is TGTGCCAGCAGCGTAGGATCAGGGAACACCGGGGAGCTGTTTTTT. Encoded protein: CASSVGSGNTGELFF.

The J gene is TRBJ2-5, the V gene TRBV28; D is perhaps TRBD2 (6 bases). V lost 5 bases and J 4 bases, leaving 8 bases between the germline ends. The germline CDR1 and CDR2 sequences are MDHEN and SYDVKM. The CDR3 spans 12 residues. CDR3 nucleotide sequence: TGTGCCAGCAGTAGCGGGCTAGAGACCCAGTACTTC. This encodes CASSSGLETQYF.

The CDR3 loop reads CSVRTTSAAEQFF. The CDR3 coding sequence is TGCAGCGTCCGAACAACTAGCGCGGCTGAGCAGTTCTTC. This rearrangement joins TRBV29-1 to TRBJ2-1; 7 bases align to TRBD2. V was pared by 6 bases and J by 9 bases, with 11 bases of the junction left unmatched. This CDR3 region has 13 residues. Germline lookup yields CDR1 SQVTM and CDR2 ANQGSEA.

V gene TRBV7-9 combines with J gene TRBJ2-1; 9 nucleotides match TRBD2. V shed 7 bases and J 3 bases; nucleotides not matched to a gene: 10. Germline CDR1 SEHNR, CDR2 FQNEAQ (reference sequence). The CDR3 consists of 16 residues. CDR3 residues: CASTSAGTSHYNEQFF. In nucleotides, the CDR3 is TGTGCCAGCACCTCGGCCGGGACTAGCCACTACAATGAGCAGTTCTTC.

This rearrangement joins TRBV6-1 to TRBJ1-5; D is unclear. Per germline, CDR1 MNHNS and CDR2 SASEGT. V was trimmed by 6 bases and J by 0 bases, leaving 9 bases between them. CDR3 length equals 14 residues. The CDR3 loop is CASRRENSNQPQHF. CDR3 DNA: TGTGCCAGCAGGAGGGAAAATAGCAATCAGCCCCAGCATTTT.

The chain couples TRBV6-1 to TRBJ2-6; D gene ambiguous. V lost 1 base and J lost 1, with 5 bases in between. CDR3 length: 15 residues. Germline assignment: CDR1 MNHNS and CDR2 SASEGT. The CDR3 bases are TGTGCCAGCAGTGAAGGGTTTTCTGGGGCCAACGTCCTGACTTTC. Its protein is CASSEGFSGANVLTF.

The chain carries TRBV6-9 and TRBJ2-7; tentatively, D is TRBD2 (5 bases). With 5 bases removed from V and 7 bases from J, the gap between germline ends came to 21 bases. This CDR3 spans 15 amino acids. Germline V CDR1 and CDR2: MNHGY, SVAAGI. CDR3 residues: CASSPPTGLRREQYF. CDR3 coding DNA: TGTGCCAGCAGTCCCCCGACCGGACTTCGGAGGGAGCAGTACTTC.

The chain carries TRBV6-6 and TRBJ2-1; unclear D gene. This CDR3 has 13 residues. CDR1 and CDR2 (germline): MNHNY, SVGAGI (reference sequence). Trimming removed 0 bases from V and 8 bases from J, with 8 bases in between. As DNA, the CDR3 is TGTGCCAGCAGTTACTCCAGAACGGATGAGCAGTTCTTC. Residues: CASSYSRTDEQFF.

The CDR3: CASSALTGVTF. CDR3 nucleotides: TGTGCCAGCAGCGCACTAACAGGGGTCACCTTC. The J gene is TRBJ1-2, the V gene TRBV11-2, with 7 bases lining up with TRBD1. The CDR3 sequence is 11 residues long. J gave up 13 bases and V 5 bases, and 7 bases lay outside the gene matches. CDR1 is SGHAT, CDR2 FQNNGV, per germline. The whole variable domain, remainder taken from reference TRBV11-2 and TRBJ1-2, is EAGVAQSPRYKIIEKRQSVAFWCNPISGHATLYWYQQILGQGPKLLIQFQNNGVVDDSQLPKDRFSAERLKGVDSTLKIQPAKLEDSAVYLCASSALTGVTFGSGTRLTVV.

The gene calls are TRBV2 and TRBJ1-1, with D perhaps matching TRBD1 (5 bases). V lost 7 bases, J lost 0 bases, and 18 bases lay in between. The CDR3 runs to 16 residues. Germline CDR1 is SNHLY and CDR2 is FYNNEI. The CDR3 loop is CASTRDHTMMNTEAFF. The CDR3 DNA sequence: TGTGCCAGCACCCGGGACCACACTATGATGAACACTGAAGCTTTCTTT. Combining the CDR3 with reference TRBV2 and TRBJ1-1 gives the whole variable domain EPEVTQTPSHQVTQMGQEVILRCVPISNHLYFYWYRQILGQKVEFLVSFYNNEISEKSEIFDDQFSVERPDGSNFTLKIRSTKLEDSAMYFCASTRDHTMMNTEAFFGQGTRLTVV.

The genes are TRBV19 and TRBJ1-4; no firm D call. V dropped 2 bases and J dropped 7 bases, with 5 bases sitting between them. Germline V gene data show CDR1 as LNHDA and CDR2 as SQIVND (reference sequence). The CDR3 loop spans 12 amino acids. The CDR3 sequence: CASSIWSEKLFF. The CDR3, as DNA: TGTGCCAGTAGTATATGGAGTGAAAAACTGTTTTTT.

The rearrangement joins TRBV7-9 to TRBJ2-7; D possibly corresponds to TRBD2 (6 bases). Trimming stripped 3 bases from V and 2 bases from J, with 11 bases between. CDR1 is SEHNR, CDR2 FQNEAQ, per germline (reference sequence). The length of the CDR3 is 14 residues. For the CDR3, the DNA is TGTGCCAGCAGCTTGGACGGAGGGGCCTACGAGCAGTACTTC. Residues: CASSLDGGAYEQYF.

V and J are TRBV6-1 and TRBJ1-3; the D gene is possibly TRBD1 (6 bases). Germline CDR1 MNHNS, CDR2 SASEGT. V lost 8 bases to trimming and J lost 7 bases, with 21 bases between them. The CDR3 spans 15 residues. CDR3 protein: CASRAGGASLNTIYF. CDR3 coding DNA: TGTGCCAGCCGGGCGGGGGGCGCGAGTCTCAACACCATATATTTT.

The chain is built from TRBV28 and TRBJ2-1, with unresolved D. V was shortened by 7 bases and J by 1 base, with 5 bases between the two germline ends. Germline V gene data show CDR1 as MDHEN and CDR2 as SYDVKM. This CDR3 region has 12 residues. The chain's CDR3 is CASTRSYNEQFF. DNA for the CDR3: TGTGCCAGCACCCGGTCCTACAATGAGCAGTTCTTC. The variable domain in full, completed from reference TRBV28 and TRBJ2-1, reads DVKVTQSSRYLVKRTGEKVFLECVQDMDHENMFWYRQDPGLGLRLIYFSYDVKMKEKGDIPEGYSVSREKKERFSLILESASTNQTSMYLCASTRSYNEQFFGPGTRLTVL.